Following are 22 T cell receptor beta chains from one sample sequenced in a study of blood T cell repertoires in COVID-19. Only in-frame clones appear in the TCRdb table, and some are missing; sequencing was by immunoSEQ multiplex PCR. The sample includes about 180,000 clones, more than 80% of them seen just once. The source material was peripheral blood. These receptors all come from a human donor in a cohort sampled during active COVID-19.

The CDR3, as DNA: TGTGCCAGCAGTTACTCGATAGCGGTCGTTTCAAAGGGACAGGGACGCTATGGCGGGACCTTC. This encodes CASSYSIAVVSKGQGRYGGTF. The chain joins TRBV6-2 or TRBV6-3 to TRBJ1-2; 9 nucleotides align to TRBD1. The CDR3 contains 21 residues. V lost 0 bases to trimming and J lost 14 bases; unmatched junction nucleotides: 31. In germline, CDR1 is MNHEY, CDR2 SVGEGT.

This clone turned up a few times. This chain joins TRBV7-9 and TRBJ1-2, with D uncertain. This CDR3 has 12 residues. Germline lookup yields CDR1 SEHNR and CDR2 FQNEAQ (reference sequence). The V and J ends lost 2 bases and 3 bases respectively, with 4 bases between them. Here the CDR3 DNA reads TGTGCCAGCAGCTTACTTCACTATGGCTACACCTTC. Its protein product is CASSLLHYGYTF.

There are a few counts of this clone. The chain employs TRBV19 and TRBJ2-7, with 9 bases matching TRBD2. Germline V gene data show CDR1 as LNHDA and CDR2 as SQIVND (reference sequence). The CDR3 contains 14 residues. V lost 11 bases, J lost 6 bases, and 14 bases stayed unmatched. The CDR3 here is CASSGLAGLSEQYF. DNA of the CDR3: TGTGCCTCCAGCGGTCTAGCGGGGCTTTCCGAGCAGTACTTC. Full variable domain (outside the CDR3, taken from reference TRBV19 and TRBJ2-7): DGGITQSPKYLFRKEGQNVTLSCEQNLNHDAMYWYRQDPGQGLRLIYYSQIVNDFQKGDIAEGYSVSREKKESFPLTVTSAQKNPTAFYLCASSGLAGLSEQYFGPGTRLTVT.

The chain couples TRBV9 to TRBJ2-1; 15 bases fit TRBD2. CDR3 length: 16 amino acids. CDR1 and CDR2 (germline): SGDLS, YYNGEE. The J segment lost 5 bases and the V segment lost 4 bases, leaving 4 bases of the junction unmatched. The CDR3 DNA follows: TGTGCCAGCAGCATCGGACTAGCGGGGGGGAACAATGAGCAGTTCTTC. It encodes CASSIGLAGGNNEQFF.

The chain links TRBV7-2 to TRBJ1-2; TRBD1 matches at 9 bases. CDR3 length: 14 amino acids. Trimming removed 5 bases from V and 4 bases from J; junction bases left unmatched: 5. Germline V gene sequence: CDR1 SGHTA, CDR2 FQGNSA. The CDR3 DNA sequence: TGTGCCAGCAGCCCTGGACAGGGGCCCTATGGCTACACCTTC. It encodes CASSPGQGPYGYTF.

The chain combines TRBV4-2 with TRBJ2-2, with a tentative D call TRBD1 (6 bases). CDR3 length equals 15 residues. V lost 0 bases and J 6 bases, leaving 11 bases between the germline ends. Germline CDR1 is LGHNA and CDR2 is YNFKEQ. This CDR3 is CASSQERGSPGELFF. CDR3 sequence (DNA): TGTGCCAGCAGCCAAGAGAGGGGGTCTCCCGGGGAGCTGTTTTTT.

V gene TRBV3-1 (or the pseudogene TRBV3-2) combines with J gene TRBJ1-1; TRBD1 is a possible D gene (5 bases). V lost 4 bases and J lost 4, with 22 bases in between. The CDR3 sequence is 17 residues long. The germline V gene has CDR1 LGHDT and CDR2 YNNKEL (reference sequence). DNA of the CDR3: TGTGCCAGCAGCCTTCCGCCTACCAGGGCAAGGGGCACTGAAGCTTTCTTT. Translating gives CASSLPPTRARGTEAFF.

The CDR3 loop is CASSELLGGQQPQHF. DNA for the CDR3: TGTGCCAGCAGTGAACTCTTAGGGGGTCAACAGCCCCAGCATTTT. The V and J genes are TRBV2 and TRBJ1-5, with a possible D match to TRBD1 (6 bases). The CDR3 loop spans 15 amino acids. V was cut by 2 bases and J by 7 bases, with 15 bases left in between. Germline assignment: CDR1 SNHLY and CDR2 FYNNEI.

The chain combines TRBV12-3 or TRBV12-4 with TRBJ2-5; weak D call: TRBD2 (6 bases). The ends were cut back, 6 bases at V and 4 bases at J, with 9 bases in the middle. CDR3 length: 12 amino acids. The CDR3 loop reads CASSGGGETQYF. DNA of the CDR3: TGTGCCAGCAGCGGGGGAGGAGAGACCCAGTACTTC.

This chain connects TRBV7-9 to TRBJ1-1; 7 bases map to TRBD1. The germline gives CDR1 SEHNR, CDR2 FQNEAQ (reference sequence). The length of the CDR3 is 15 residues. The V and J ends lost 3 bases and 2 bases, in that order; junction bases with no gene match: 6. CDR3 sequence reads: CASSLRQGLNTEAFF. The CDR3 nucleotides are TGTGCCAGCAGCTTGAGACAGGGTCTAAACACTGAAGCTTTCTTT.

This clone was observed a single time. This rearrangement joins TRBV11-1 to TRBJ2-3; D remains ambiguous. Germline loops: CDR1 SGHAT, CDR2 FQDESV (reference sequence). V was pared by 1 base and J by 1 base, with 6 bases between. This CDR3 has 14 residues. For the CDR3, the DNA is TGTGCCAGCAGCTTAGGGCAGGGCACAGATACGCAGTATTTT. It translates to CASSLGQGTDTQYF.

This clone was picked up one time. V and J are TRBV6-5 and TRBJ1-1; perhaps TRBD1 as D (5 bases). Per the germline V gene, CDR1 is MNHEY and CDR2 is SVGAGI. Trimming cost V 0 bases and J 10 bases, with 9 bases left between them. CDR3 length: 12 residues. The CDR3 bases are TGTGCCAGCAGTTACTCGAAGGGGTCAGCTTTCTTT. Translating gives CASSYSKGSAFF.

J is TRBJ2-1 and V is TRBV5-4; 8 nucleotides align to TRBD1. Looked up from germline, CDR1 is SGHNT and CDR2 is YYREEE (reference sequence). The CDR3 is 14 amino acids. V gave up 5 bases and J gave up 1 base; unmatched junction bases: 2. The DNA for the CDR3 is TGTGCCAGCAGGACAGGGGAGTCCTACAATGAGCAGTTCTTC. It yields the protein CASRTGESYNEQFF.

The chain links TRBV7-9 to TRBJ1-5, with D possibly TRBD1 on 6 matching bases. This CDR3 region has 13 residues. Germline V gives CDR1 SEHNR, CDR2 FQNEAQ (reference sequence). Trimming pared 5 bases from V and 6 bases from J, leaving 11 bases between. The CDR3 loop reads CASSQATGQPQHF. CDR3 coding DNA: TGTGCCAGCAGCCAAGCGACAGGTCAGCCCCAGCATTTT. Complete variable domain (other parts from reference TRBV7-9 and TRBJ1-5): DTGVSQNPRHKITKRGQNVTFRCDPISEHNRLYWYRQTLGQGPEFLTYFQNEAQLEKSRLLSDRFSAERPKGSFSTLEIQRTEQGDSAMYLCASSQATGQPQHFGDGTRLSIL.

This rearrangement joins TRBV29-1 to TRBJ2-1; 7 bases agree with TRBD1. CDR1 is SQVTM, CDR2 ANQGSEA, per germline. This CDR3 has 15 amino acids. J was trimmed by 2 bases and V by 3 bases; bases with no gene match: 7. The DNA of the CDR3 is TGCAGCGTTGAGGGGGACAGCGTTACCTACAATGAGCAGTTCTTC. Protein sequence: CSVEGDSVTYNEQFF.

DNA of the CDR3: TGTGCCAGCAGTGATCGTAGTTCACCCCTCCACTTT. It translates to CASSDRSSPLHF. The chain uses TRBV6-1 and TRBJ1-6; no firm D call. Germline assignment: CDR1 MNHNS and CDR2 SASEGT. Trimming cost V 3 bases and J 9 bases, with 6 bases left between them. CDR3 size: 12 residues.

This clone was detected once. The J gene is TRBJ2-2, the V gene TRBV19; 7 bases align to TRBD2. V lost 5 bases to trimming and J lost 2 bases; unmatched junction nucleotides: 2. The germline CDR1 and CDR2 sequences are LNHDA and SQIVND (reference sequence). The CDR3 extends over 14 amino acids. The CDR3 spells CASSPGLNTGELFF. The DNA of the CDR3 is TGTGCCAGTAGTCCGGGACTAAACACCGGGGAGCTGTTTTTT.

The genes are TRBV12-5 and TRBJ1-1, with 8 nucleotides matching TRBD1. From germline, CDR1 is LGHNT and CDR2 FRNRAP. With 5 bases clipped from V and 4 bases from J, the junction kept 9 bases outside the gene matches. The CDR3 loop spans 15 amino acids. CDR3 amino acids: CASGHATGGVTEAFF. For the CDR3, the DNA is TGTGCTAGTGGTCACGCCACAGGGGGTGTCACTGAAGCTTTCTTT.

This chain links TRBV5-1 with TRBJ1-1; no firm D call. Looked up from germline, CDR1 is SGHRS and CDR2 is YFSETQ. Trimming stripped 9 bases from V and 7 bases from J, with 22 bases between. This CDR3 region has 14 residues. The CDR3 here is CATKERLGGIEAFF. In DNA, the CDR3 is TGCGCCACCAAGGAGCGGTTGGGAGGGATTGAAGCTTTCTTT.

J is TRBJ1-5 and V is TRBV29-1, with 8 positions matching TRBD1. Trimming cost V 4 bases and J 9 bases; bases outside gene matches: 8. Per germline, CDR1 SQVTM and CDR2 ANQGSEA. The CDR3 totals 13 residues. CDR3 in DNA: TGCAGCGTTGCGGACAGGGTGGAGGGGCCCCAGCATTTT. Translation gives CSVADRVEGPQHF.

The CDR3 DNA follows: TGTGCCAGTAGTATGGTCGGGGGACAGCCCCAGCATTTT. It translates to CASSMVGGQPQHF. V gene TRBV19 combines with J gene TRBJ1-5, with D possibly TRBD1 on 5 matching bases. CDR1 is LNHDA and CDR2 is SQIVND in the germline V gene (reference sequence). Trimming removed 3 bases from V and 7 bases from J, with 10 bases in between. The CDR3 contains 13 residues. Full variable domain (outside the CDR3, taken from reference TRBV19 and TRBJ1-5): DGGITQSPKYLFRKEGQNVTLSCEQNLNHDAMYWYRQDPGQGLRLIYYSQIVNDFQKGDIAEGYSVSREKKESFPLTVTSAQKNPTAFYLCASSMVGGQPQHFGDGTRLSIL.

This clone showed up just once. The rearrangement joins TRBV5-4 to TRBJ2-7; no definite D call. Trimming left V 4 bases short and J 0 bases short, with 17 bases between. CDR3 length equals 16 residues. Germline CDR1 is SGHNT and CDR2 is YYREEE (reference sequence). CDR3 DNA sequence: TGTGCCAGCAGCCCGTATGGAGACCTAAGCTCCTACGAGCAGTACTTC. It yields the protein CASSPYGDLSSYEQYF.